Each of the 26 T cell receptor beta chains below was sequenced from the same sample in a study of response to subunit inactivated influenza vaccine. In TCRdb, the RT-PCR reads were re-called with MiXCR into one record per CDR3 protein. The sample shows about 160,000 distinct CDR3 sequences, 9.5% to 13% of them seen only once. Sequenced material: non-naive T cells sorted from PBMCs, taken roughly 45 days after vaccination. These receptors all stem from a man aged 45-65 years who received an inactivated influenza vaccine.

The V call is TRBV11-2, the J call TRBJ1-4; 10 bases fit TRBD1. Trimming removed 5 bases from V and 5 bases from J; junction bases left unmatched: 5. This CDR3 has 15 residues. Germline CDR1 and CDR2: SGHAT and FQNNGV. The CDR3 is CASSTDRGKNEKLFF. The CDR3 coding sequence is TGTGCCAGCAGCACGGACAGGGGGAAAAATGAAAAACTGTTTTTT.

The J gene is TRBJ2-5, the V gene TRBV20-1; 8 bases fit TRBD2. Trimming took 6 bases from V and 7 from J; bases not matched to a gene: 10. This CDR3 contains 13 residues. Germline assignment: CDR1 DFQATT and CDR2 SNEGSKA (reference sequence). CDR3 sequence reads: CSAPRGGRWTQYF. CDR3 nucleotide sequence: TGCAGTGCACCCCGGGGGGGCCGATGGACCCAGTACTTC.

This clonotype was recorded at least ten times. J is TRBJ1-1 and V is TRBV4-3; TRBD1 matches at 10 bases. Trimming removed 4 bases from V and 1 base from J; junction bases left unmatched: 0. Germline CDR1 is LGHNA and CDR2 is YSLEER. CDR3 length: 14 residues. The CDR3 region has the DNA TGCGCCAGCAGCCGGGACAGGGGGAACACTGAAGCTTTCTTT. This sequence encodes CASSRDRGNTEAFF.

The chain carries TRBV4-3 and TRBJ2-7; D is unresolved. CDR3 length equals 14 residues. CDR1 LGHNA and CDR2 YSLEER come from the germline V gene. With 4 bases removed from V and 3 bases from J, the gap between germline ends came to 13 bases. The CDR3 sequence is CASSLRLDGYEQYF. The DNA for the CDR3 is TGCGCCAGCAGCCTCCGCTTGGACGGCTACGAGCAGTACTTC.

This clonotype was counted at least ten times. The V call is TRBV5-1, the J call TRBJ2-1, with 7 bases fitting TRBD1. Germline loops: CDR1 SGHRS, CDR2 YFSETQ. CDR3 size: 13 residues. After removal of 4 bases from V and 10 bases from J, the junction contained 8 bases not matched to a gene. CDR3 nucleotides: TGCGCCAGCAGCACATTACAGGGGACGGAGCAGTTCTTC. This gives the protein CASSTLQGTEQFF. The full variable domain, in which reference TRBV5-1 and TRBJ2-1 provide the parts outside the CDR3, is KAGVTQTPRYLIKTRGQQVTLSCSPISGHRSVSWYQQTPGQGLQFLFEYFSETQRNKGNFPGRFSGRQFSNSRSEMNVSTLELGDSALYLCASSTLQGTEQFFGPGTRLTVL.

This chain uses TRBV6-5 with TRBJ2-3; D is unclear. The CDR3 extends over 14 amino acids. Germline-derived CDR1 and CDR2 are MNHEY and SVGAGI. The V end was cut by 6 bases, the J end by 5 bases, with 15 bases between. In DNA form, the CDR3 reads TGTGCCAGCAGCTACGACCTAACCGGAGATACGCAGTATTTT. Translation: CASSYDLTGDTQYF.

This clonotype was counted ten times or more. The chain joins TRBV7-2 to TRBJ2-7, with 7 bases that match TRBD2. J gave up 7 bases and V 0 bases, and 6 bases lay outside the gene matches. The germline V gene has CDR1 SGHTA and CDR2 FQGNSA. The CDR3 has 14 residues. CDR3 loop: CASSLAGGGIEQYF. In nucleotides, the CDR3 is TGTGCCAGCAGCTTAGCCGGGGGAGGGATTGAGCAGTACTTC.

This chain connects TRBV6-2 or TRBV6-3 to TRBJ1-2; 11 bases agree with TRBD1. The V segment lost 6 bases and the J segment 4 bases; nucleotides outside the gene matches: 10. Germline CDR1 and CDR2: MNHEY and SVGEGT. CDR3 size: 16 residues. CDR3 DNA sequence: TGTGCCAGCAGCCCCTCCGGGACAGGGGGGATCTATGGCTACACCTTC. It codes for CASSPSGTGGIYGYTF.

The sample holds many counts of this clonotype. This sequence joins TRBV10-3 and TRBJ2-1; 8 bases line up with TRBD2. Germline V gene lookup returns CDR1 ENHRY and CDR2 SYGVKD. The CDR3 is 16 residues long. The junction had 9 bases not matched to a gene; V was cut back by 3 bases and J by 5 bases. The CDR3 here is CAISDPERGPHNEQFF. CDR3 sequence (DNA): TGTGCCATCAGTGACCCGGAGCGGGGGCCCCACAATGAGCAGTTCTTC.

There are many counts of this clonotype. V is TRBV20-1 and J is TRBJ2-2; 9 nucleotides match TRBD1. The CDR3 consists of 15 residues. CDR1 is DFQATT and CDR2 is SNEGSKA in the germline V gene (reference sequence). Trimming removed 0 bases from V and 12 bases from J; junction bases left unmatched: 11. CDR3 loop: CSARDLGQGFRQLFF. CDR3 DNA: TGCAGTGCTAGAGATTTGGGACAGGGTTTCAGGCAGCTGTTTTTT.

CDR3 DNA: TGTGCCAGCAGTTTCTTGGGGGGACTAGCCAAAGAGACCCAGTACTTC. Residues: CASSFLGGLAKETQYF. This chain uses TRBV12-3 or TRBV12-4 with TRBJ2-5, with TRBD2 identical over 9 bases. CDR3 size: 16 residues. Trimming removed 3 bases from V and 3 bases from J; junction bases left unmatched: 8.

V usage is TRBV3-1 and J usage is TRBJ2-5; a weak D match, TRBD1 (6 bases). The CDR3 extends over 16 amino acids. Trimming shortened V by 2 bases and J by 2 bases, and 15 bases separated the two germline ends. Germline CDR1 is LGHDT and CDR2 is YNNKEL (reference sequence). CDR3 nucleotides: TGTGCCAGCAGCCAAAAAGCAGGGGCTATTCAAGAGACCCAGTACTTC. Translated: CASSQKAGAIQETQYF.

In its sample, this clonotype was seen many times. This sequence joins TRBV3-1 and TRBJ2-1, with TRBD2 matching 15 bases. Germline CDR1 LGHDT, CDR2 YNNKEL (reference sequence). Unmatched junction bases numbered 5, after V lost 4 bases and J lost 4 bases. This CDR3 is 17 amino acids long. The DNA for the CDR3 is TGTGCCAGCAGCCCCGGACTAGCGGGAGGGAGTTACAATGAGCAGTTCTTC. Translated: CASSPGLAGGSYNEQFF.

J is TRBJ1-3 and V is TRBV9; D ambiguous. Germline V gene lookup returns CDR1 SGDLS and CDR2 YYNGEE. Trimming left V 3 bases short and J 2 bases short, with 12 bases between. The CDR3 has 15 residues. The CDR3, as DNA: TGTGCCAGCAGCGCCGCAAGGGTGCCTGGAAACACCATATATTTT. Its translation is CASSAARVPGNTIYF.

V gene TRBV25-1 combines with J gene TRBJ1-2, with D uncertain. V was trimmed by 4 bases and J by 4 bases, leaving 13 bases between them. The CDR3 is made up of 14 amino acids. Germline V CDR1 and CDR2: MGHDK, SYGVNS. The CDR3 reads CASSGSTAFYGYTF. The CDR3 nucleotides read TGTGCCAGCAGTGGATCAACAGCCTTCTATGGCTACACCTTC.

This clonotype was counted once. This chain links TRBV11-2 with TRBJ2-1; no clear D. CDR1 SGHAT and CDR2 FQNNGV come from the germline V gene. V shed 0 bases and J shed 10 bases, with 10 bases lying between them. CDR3 size: 13 residues. The DNA for the CDR3 is TGTGCCAGCAGCTTAGATTTCAACGCAGAGCAGTTCTTC. Protein product: CASSLDFNAEQFF.

The sample holds a few counts of this clonotype. This chain connects TRBV20-1 to TRBJ1-6, with D tentatively TRBD1 (5 bases). Germline V gives CDR1 DFQATT, CDR2 SNEGSKA (reference sequence). This CDR3 spans 13 amino acids. The germline V and J ends were trimmed by 5 bases and 7 bases, with 12 bases remaining between them. CDR3 sequence: CSAQTVPNSPLHF. As DNA, the CDR3 is TGCAGTGCTCAGACAGTACCAAATTCACCCCTCCACTTT.

A few counts support this clonotype. The chain joins TRBV11-1 to TRBJ1-4; perhaps TRBD1 as D (6 bases). The CDR3 is 16 amino acids. Germline lookup yields CDR1 SGHAT and CDR2 FQDESV (reference sequence). V lost 3 bases and J lost 7, with 18 bases in between. The CDR3 spells CASSFATGRGTEKLFF. DNA for the CDR3: TGTGCCAGCAGCTTCGCCACAGGGCGCGGAACTGAAAAACTGTTTTTT.

CDR3: CASSFTAGRSTGELFF. The CDR3 bases are TGTGCCAGCAGCTTCACAGCGGGGCGGAGCACCGGGGAGCTGTTTTTT. The chain carries TRBV7-2 and TRBJ2-2, with 7 bases identical to TRBD2. The germline CDR1 and CDR2 sequences are SGHTA and FQGNSA. This CDR3 region has 16 residues. V lost 3 bases and J lost 4; bases outside the gene matches: 8.

This clonotype was seen repeatedly, ten times or more. This chain uses TRBV7-2 with TRBJ1-2; 8 bases are a match to TRBD1. The junction had 8 bases not matched to a gene; V was cut back by 5 bases and J by 3 bases. CDR1 and CDR2 (germline): SGHTA, FQGNSA. The CDR3 is made up of 15 amino acids. This CDR3 reads CASSDRTGRDYGYTF. CDR3 nucleotides: TGTGCCAGCAGCGATCGGACAGGGAGGGACTATGGCTACACCTTC. The complete variable domain, with remaining parts taken from reference TRBV7-2 and TRBJ1-2, reads GAGVSQSPSNKVTEKGKDVELRCDPISGHTALYWYRQSLGQGLEFLIYFQGNSAPDKSGLPSDRFSAERTGGSVSTLTIQRTQQEDSAVYLCASSDRTGRDYGYTFGSGTRLTVV.

The table lists this clonotype with a few counts. The gene calls are TRBV20-1 and TRBJ1-3, with D possibly TRBD1 on 5 matching bases. V was pared by 4 bases and J by 4 bases, with 17 bases between. Germline V gives CDR1 DFQATT, CDR2 SNEGSKA (reference sequence). The CDR3 is 15 amino acids. The CDR3: CSAIDSGTPGNTIYF. In DNA, the CDR3 is TGCAGTGCTATTGATTCCGGGACGCCGGGAAACACCATATATTTT.

In its sample, this clonotype was seen many times. The chain couples TRBV3-1 to TRBJ2-7; D is perhaps TRBD2 (5 bases). The CDR3 extends over 15 amino acids. In germline, CDR1 is LGHDT, CDR2 YNNKEL (reference sequence). Trimming shortened V by 2 bases and J by 6 bases, and 17 bases separated the two germline ends. CDR3 in DNA: TGTGCCAGCAGCCAATCCGCGGGCCCTGGCTCCGAGCAGTACTTC. This encodes CASSQSAGPGSEQYF.

This clonotype was observed a handful of times. The rearrangement joins TRBV7-2 to TRBJ2-1; 7 positions agree with TRBD1. Germline CDR1 and CDR2: SGHTA and FQGNSA. The CDR3 totals 14 residues. V was pared by 2 bases and J by 8 bases, with 6 bases of the junction left unmatched. CDR3 protein: CASSLSNDRDEQFF. The CDR3, as DNA: TGTGCCAGCAGCTTATCGAATGACAGGGATGAGCAGTTCTTC.

This clonotype was seen a handful of times. The chain employs TRBV2 and TRBJ2-7; a possible D gene is TRBD1 (6 bases). Germline V gene lookup returns CDR1 SNHLY and CDR2 FYNNEI. The V and J ends lost 4 bases and 6 bases respectively, with 16 bases between them. The CDR3 loop spans 14 amino acids. DNA for the CDR3: TGTGCCAGCAGTGGTATAAGGGGGAGTCGCGAGCAGTACTTC. Its protein product is CASSGIRGSREQYF.

In this sample, this clonotype turned up many times. The chain is built from TRBV12-3 or TRBV12-4 and TRBJ2-5; D is possibly TRBD2 (5 bases). The CDR3 is 15 amino acids. Trimming took 1 base from V and 1 from J, leaving 10 bases between them. The CDR3 here is CASSLDGGFQETQYF. CDR3 bases: TGTGCCAGCAGTTTAGACGGCGGGTTCCAAGAGACCCAGTACTTC.

The sample holds a few counts of this clonotype. This chain uses TRBV7-9 with TRBJ1-2; 7 bases match TRBD1. Trimming removed 5 bases from V and 9 bases from J; junction bases left unmatched: 3. The CDR3 consists of 11 residues. Germline-derived CDR1 and CDR2 are SEHNR and FQNEAQ (reference sequence). CDR3 region: CASSPDRSYTF. In DNA form, the CDR3 reads TGTGCCAGCAGCCCGGACAGGAGCTACACCTTC. Together with reference TRBV7-9 and TRBJ1-2, the CDR3 gives the full variable domain: DTGVSQNPRHKITKRGQNVTFRCDPISEHNRLYWYRQTLGQGPEFLTYFQNEAQLEKSRLLSDRFSAERPKGSFSTLEIQRTEQGDSAMYLCASSPDRSYTFGSGTRLTVV.